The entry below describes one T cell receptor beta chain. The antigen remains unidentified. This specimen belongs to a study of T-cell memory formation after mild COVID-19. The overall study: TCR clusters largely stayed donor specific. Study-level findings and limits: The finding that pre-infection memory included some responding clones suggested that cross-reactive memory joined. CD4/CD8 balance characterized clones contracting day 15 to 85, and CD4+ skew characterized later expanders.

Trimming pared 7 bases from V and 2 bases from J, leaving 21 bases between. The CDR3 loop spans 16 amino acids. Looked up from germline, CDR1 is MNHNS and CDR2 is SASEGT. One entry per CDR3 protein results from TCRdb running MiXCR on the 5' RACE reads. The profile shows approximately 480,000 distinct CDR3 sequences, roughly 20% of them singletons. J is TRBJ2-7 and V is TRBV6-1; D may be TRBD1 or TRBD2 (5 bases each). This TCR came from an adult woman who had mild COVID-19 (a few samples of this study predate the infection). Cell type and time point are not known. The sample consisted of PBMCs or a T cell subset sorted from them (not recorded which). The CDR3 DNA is TGTGCCAGCATCGAGGGGCATCCTGTGGTCCCCTACGAGCAGTACTTC. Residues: CASIEGHPVVPYEQYF.